Following are 18 T cell receptor beta chains from one sample sequenced in a study of T cell therapy after organ transplantation. The table came from immunoSEQ multiplex PCR; TCRdb's copy has only in-frame clones and leaves some out. The repertoire holds roughly 48,000 clones, with approximately 94% as singletons. For these TCRs, the target antigens are not known. The sample consisted of CD8+ T cells from blood, taken before autologous CMV-specific T cell therapy. The origin of the receptors is a human patient who had received a solid organ transplant and had CMV disease.

This chain connects TRBV6-4 to TRBJ2-2; 9 nucleotides line up with TRBD1. With V trimmed by 6 bases and J by 3 bases, 2 bases remained unmatched. CDR1 MRHNA and CDR2 SNTAGT come from the germline V gene. This CDR3 has 14 amino acids. The CDR3 nucleotides are TGTGCCAGCAGGGACAGGGGAGACACCGGGGAGCTGTTTTTT. Protein: CASRDRGDTGELFF.

The rearrangement links TRBV9 to TRBJ2-1, with D hard to call. Germline V lookup: CDR1 SGDLS, CDR2 YYNGEE. The CDR3 contains 12 residues. V was shortened by 3 bases and J by 4 bases, with 5 bases between the two germline ends. CDR3 in DNA: TGTGCCAGCAGCGACCCTTACAATGAGCAGTTCTTC. The encoded protein is CASSDPYNEQFF. The full variable domain, in which reference TRBV9 and TRBJ2-1 provide the parts outside the CDR3, is DSGVTQTPKHLITATGQRVTLRCSPRSGDLSVYWYQQSLDQGLQFLIQYYNGEERAKGNILERFSAQQFPDLHSELNLSSLELGDSALYFCASSDPYNEQFFGPGTRLTVL.

The CDR3 DNA is TGTGCCAGCAGCCCCCAGAATGACAATGAGCAGTTCTTC. Translation gives CASSPQNDNEQFF. The chain uses TRBV7-2 and TRBJ2-1, with D unresolved. The V and J ends lost 5 bases and 5 bases respectively, with 10 bases between them. The CDR3 extends over 13 amino acids. Germline values: CDR1 SGHTA, CDR2 FQGNSA.

The CDR3 region is CAWSDRMNTEAFF. In nucleotides, the CDR3 is TGTGCCTGGAGTGACAGGATGAACACTGAAGCTTTCTTT. This sequence joins TRBV30 and TRBJ1-1; perhaps TRBD1 as D (5 bases). The CDR3 has 13 residues. V dropped 1 base and J dropped 0 bases, with 6 bases sitting between them. Germline-derived CDR1 and CDR2 are GTSNPN and SVGIG (reference sequence).

The chain uses TRBV27 and TRBJ1-1, with D perhaps matching TRBD1 (5 bases). V shed 6 bases and J shed 1 base, with 15 bases lying between them. The CDR3 extends over 15 amino acids. Looked up from germline, CDR1 is MNHEY and CDR2 is SMNVEV (reference sequence). Written as DNA, the CDR3 is TGTGCCAGCAGGACCGGGGCCGGGGGGAACACTGAAGCTTTCTTT. It codes for CASRTGAGGNTEAFF.

The chain joins TRBV2 to TRBJ1-4; a possible D gene is TRBD1 (5 bases). The CDR3 sequence is 14 residues long. Germline V gene sequence: CDR1 SNHLY, CDR2 FYNNEI. Trimming pared 6 bases from V and 3 bases from J, leaving 11 bases between. CDR3 amino acids: CASRDGAPNEKLFF. DNA of the CDR3: TGTGCCAGCAGGGACGGGGCTCCTAATGAAAAACTGTTTTTT. The variable domain in full, completed from reference TRBV2 and TRBJ1-4, reads EPEVTQTPSHQVTQMGQEVILRCVPISNHLYFYWYRQILGQKVEFLVSFYNNEISEKSEIFDDQFSVERPDGSNFTLKIRSTKLEDSAMYFCASRDGAPNEKLFFGSGTQLSVL.

This clone was detected only once. V gene TRBV5-1 combines with J gene TRBJ1-1, with TRBD1 matching over 8 bases. This CDR3 is built from 16 residues. J lost 1 base, V lost 3 bases, and 8 bases had no gene match. Germline V CDR1 and CDR2: SGHRS, YFSETQ. CDR3 sequence: CASSSDRGARNTEAFF. The CDR3 coding sequence is TGCGCCAGCAGCTCCGACAGGGGTGCCCGGAACACTGAAGCTTTCTTT.

On this clone: Other DNA sequences in this sample translate to the same CDR3. The rearrangement joins TRBV7-9 to TRBJ1-5, with D hard to call. This CDR3 spans 12 amino acids. The germline V and J ends were trimmed by 1 base and 2 bases, with 0 bases remaining between them. Per the germline V gene, CDR1 is SEHNR and CDR2 is FQNEAQ (reference sequence). This chain's CDR3 is CASSLGNQPQHF. The CDR3 DNA reads TGTGCCAGCAGCTTAGGCAATCAGCCCCAGCATTTT. Full variable domain (missing parts from reference TRBV7-9 and TRBJ1-5): DTGVSQNPRHKITKRGQNVTFRCDPISEHNRLYWYRQTLGQGPEFLTYFQNEAQLEKSRLLSDRFSAERPKGSFSTLEIQRTEQGDSAMYLCASSLGNQPQHFGDGTRLSIL.

CDR3 coding DNA: TGTGCCAGCAGTTCCTTTCTGGAGAGCTCCTACGAGCAGTACTTC. It encodes CASSSFLESSYEQYF. J is TRBJ2-7 and V is TRBV27, with D unresolved. CDR3 length: 15 residues. CDR1 is MNHEY and CDR2 is SMNVEV in the germline V gene (reference sequence). Trimming shortened V by 4 bases and J by 0 bases, and 13 bases separated the two germline ends.

The J gene is TRBJ1-6, the V gene TRBV6-4, with D unresolved. Germline values: CDR1 MRHNA, CDR2 SNTAGT. V was clipped by 2 bases and J by 5 bases, with 7 bases between them. This CDR3 is 14 amino acids long. CDR3 loop: CASSDRVNNSPLHF. DNA of the CDR3: TGTGCCAGCAGTGACAGGGTTAATAATTCACCCCTCCACTTT.

The rearrangement uses TRBV6-5 and TRBJ2-2, with 7 bases matching TRBD1. This CDR3 is built from 14 residues. Losses at the gene ends were 6 bases for V and 3 bases for J; bases not matched to a gene: 4. CDR1 is MNHEY and CDR2 is SVGAGI in the germline V gene. The DNA for the CDR3 is TGTGCCAGCAGGTCCGACAGGGACACCGGGGAGCTGTTTTTT. Translating gives CASRSDRDTGELFF.

This chain connects TRBV29-1 to TRBJ2-1, with 11 bases identical to TRBD2. Germline V gene lookup returns CDR1 SQVTM and CDR2 ANQGSEA. V lost 6 bases and J lost 7; bases outside the gene matches: 11. The CDR3 runs to 15 residues. Here the CDR3 reads CSVILSGRARNEQFF. CDR3 coding DNA: TGCAGCGTCATTCTTAGCGGGAGGGCGCGGAATGAGCAGTTCTTC.

V usage is TRBV19 and J usage is TRBJ1-6, with 7 bases identical to TRBD1. The V and J ends lost 7 bases and 3 bases, in that order; junction bases with no gene match: 3. Germline V lookup: CDR1 LNHDA, CDR2 SQIVND (reference sequence). This CDR3 contains 14 residues. The CDR3 loop reads CASTGTDYNSPLHF. CDR3 bases: TGTGCCAGTACAGGGACAGACTATAATTCACCCCTCCACTTT.

The sample holds one count of this clone. The chain is built from TRBV9 and TRBJ1-2; D call uncertain. The CDR3 spans 15 residues. Germline CDR1 reads SGDLS; CDR2 reads YYNGEE. V was pared by 0 bases and J by 2 bases, with 11 bases between. CDR3 sequence reads: CASSVVEDVNYGYTF. CDR3 bases: TGTGCCAGCAGCGTAGTAGAGGACGTCAACTATGGCTACACCTTC.

Comments on this clone: The identical CDR3 is also encoded by other nucleotide sequences in the sample. V is TRBV6-5 and J is TRBJ2-7; D is undetermined. Trimming removed 4 bases at V and 4 bases at J, with 5 bases between. The CDR3 loop spans 11 amino acids. The germline gives CDR1 MNHEY, CDR2 SVGAGI. The CDR3 loop is CASSLGYEQYF. The CDR3 bases are TGTGCCAGCAGTTTAGGATACGAGCAGTACTTC.

The chain joins TRBV2 to TRBJ2-6; no firm D call. Deletions cut 6 bases from V and 0 bases from J, with 9 bases between. Germline CDR1 reads SNHLY; CDR2 reads FYNNEI. There are 15 residues in the CDR3. The CDR3 DNA follows: TGTGCCAGCAGCGCCTGGGGCTCTGGGGCCAACGTCCTGACTTTC. Protein product: CASSAWGSGANVLTF.

V gene TRBV7-9 combines with J gene TRBJ2-1; no definite D call. V lost 5 bases and J lost 2, with 4 bases in between. Germline CDR1 is SEHNR and CDR2 is FQNEAQ (reference sequence). This CDR3 comprises 12 residues. The CDR3 DNA reads as TGTGCCAGCAGCACTGCCTACAATGAGCAGTTCTTC. Translation: CASSTAYNEQFF.

This clone came up a few times. This chain uses TRBV7-9 with TRBJ2-7; tentative D call: TRBD1 (6 bases). The CDR3 has 14 residues. V was clipped by 3 bases and J by 2 bases, with 11 bases between them. CDR1 and CDR2 (germline): SEHNR, FQNEAQ (reference sequence). CDR3 loop: CASSFRTDTYEQYF. CDR3 nucleotides: TGTGCCAGCAGCTTCCGGACAGACACCTACGAGCAGTACTTC.